The sequence of this T cell receptor (beta chain) was determined in a study of blood T cell repertoires in COVID-19. The V gene end was trimmed by 3 bases and the J gene end by 5 bases; junction bases not matched to a gene: 11. The CDR3 runs to 17 residues. CDR1 is SEHNR, CDR2 FQNEAQ, per germline (reference sequence). TCRdb keeps only in-frame clones here, not all; method: immunoSEQ multiplex PCR. The sample lists a few hundred thousand clones; 88% were seen once. Material: PBMCs or T cells enriched from blood (not recorded which). The clonotype originates from a woman under 30 who had recovered from COVID-19. The rearrangement uses TRBV7-9 and TRBJ2-2, with 8 bases that match TRBD1. CDR3 sequence reads: CASSFRPPQGGTGELFF. CDR3 in DNA: TGTGCCAGCAGCTTTCGGCCTCCACAGGGGGGAACCGGGGAGCTGTTTTTT. Variable domain in full (rest from reference TRBV7-9 and TRBJ2-2): DTGVSQNPRHKITKRGQNVTFRCDPISEHNRLYWYRQTLGQGPEFLTYFQNEAQLEKSRLLSDRFSAERPKGSFSTLEIQRTEQGDSAMYLCASSFRPPQGGTGELFFGEGSRLTVL.